The 24 T cell receptor beta chains below all came from one sample that was sequenced in a study of STAT5B mutations in CD4+ large granular lymphocyte leukemia. Sequencing was performed with immunoSEQ multiplex PCR; in TCRdb, only in-frame clones are kept and a portion is missing. The sample shows over 45,000 clones, 60% to 75% of them seen only once. Sequenced input: CD4+ T cells from blood buffy coats. These receptors came from a human donor in good health.

V usage is TRBV9 and J usage is TRBJ2-7, with a weak D call TRBD1 (6 bases). CDR1 is SGDLS, CDR2 YYNGEE, per germline. This CDR3 spans 14 amino acids. V gave up 0 bases and J gave up 1 base, with 8 bases separating them. The CDR3: CASSVGQESYEQYF. In nucleotides, the CDR3 is TGTGCCAGCAGCGTAGGACAGGAGTCCTACGAGCAGTACTTC.

J is TRBJ1-1 and V is TRBV28; a possible D gene is TRBD1 (5 bases). CDR1 and CDR2 from the germline V gene are MDHEN and SYDVKM. The CDR3 is made up of 17 amino acids. V lost 0 bases and J 1 base, leaving 15 bases between the germline ends. The CDR3 DNA reads TGTGCCAGCAGTTTATGGGATGGGACCGTAAGGAACACTGAAGCTTTCTTT. It encodes CASSLWDGTVRNTEAFF.

This rearrangement joins TRBV7-2 to TRBJ1-2, with 7 bases that match TRBD1. Germline V lookup: CDR1 SGHTA, CDR2 FQGNSA. The CDR3 is made up of 16 amino acids. V trimming: 3 bases; J trimming: 9 bases; junction bases outside the gene matches: 16. The CDR3 nucleotides read TGTGCCAGCAGCTTGCGCCTGGGACAGCCATCTATACGCTACACCTTC. This sequence encodes CASSLRLGQPSIRYTF.

This clone was found a few times. This rearrangement joins TRBV6-4 to TRBJ1-6; 7 nucleotides line up with TRBD1. From germline, CDR1 is MRHNA and CDR2 SNTAGT. V trimming: 6 bases; J trimming: 9 bases; junction bases outside the gene matches: 11. The CDR3 consists of 15 residues. CDR3 DNA sequence: TGTGCCAGCAGCCGGGACAGCTTTAGGGGTTCACCCCTCCACTTT. Amino acids: CASSRDSFRGSPLHF.

The J gene is TRBJ1-2, the V gene TRBV9; 11 bases are shared with TRBD1. J gave up 5 bases and V 6 bases, and 9 bases lay outside the gene matches. Germline V CDR1 and CDR2: SGDLS, YYNGEE. The CDR3 is 15 amino acids. The CDR3 bases are TGTGCCAGCACAGGACAGGGGGCGTCCGGGTATGGCTACACCTTC. This gives the protein CASTGQGASGYGYTF.

This clone has a handful of counts. V is TRBV2 and J is TRBJ1-1; D is unresolved. Germline V gene sequence: CDR1 SNHLY, CDR2 FYNNEI. With 8 bases removed from V and 3 bases from J, the gap between germline ends came to 7 bases. The CDR3 runs to 11 residues. The CDR3 sequence is CASGGDTEAFF. For the CDR3, the DNA is TGTGCCAGCGGCGGGGACACTGAAGCTTTCTTT.

This clone came up a few times. The CDR3: CASSYRPDHYNEQFF. The CDR3 nucleotides are TGTGCCAGCAGTTACCGACCTGACCACTACAATGAGCAGTTCTTC. This chain connects TRBV6-5 to TRBJ2-1; D unclear. CDR3 length equals 15 residues. V was cut by 2 bases and J by 3 bases, with 11 bases left in between. Looked up from germline, CDR1 is MNHEY and CDR2 is SVGAGI.

This chain connects TRBV28 to TRBJ1-2; no reliable D call. The V end lost 3 bases, the J end lost 4 bases, and 9 bases lay between the germline ends. The length of the CDR3 is 13 residues. Germline assignment: CDR1 MDHEN and CDR2 SYDVKM. This CDR3 reads CASSLGYSYGYTF. In nucleotides, the CDR3 is TGTGCCAGCAGTTTGGGATACTCCTATGGCTACACCTTC.

The chain links TRBV30 to TRBJ1-2; the match to TRBD1 covers 8 bases. J was trimmed by 4 bases and V by 5 bases; bases with no gene match: 3. This CDR3 has 12 residues. Germline V gene sequence: CDR1 GTSNPN, CDR2 SVGIG (reference sequence). The CDR3 sequence is CAWGTGGYGYTF. The CDR3 nucleotides are TGTGCCTGGGGGACAGGAGGCTATGGCTACACCTTC.

This clone was counted a single time. The rearrangement links TRBV28 to TRBJ2-7; 8 bases match TRBD1. V lost 1 base and J lost 7; bases outside the gene matches: 9. Germline V gives CDR1 MDHEN, CDR2 SYDVKM. The length of the CDR3 is 15 residues. The CDR3 loop is CASSLSTGVSEEQYV. The DNA for the CDR3 is TGTGCCAGCAGTTTATCGACAGGGGTGAGTGAAGAGCAGTACGTC.

This clone showed up just once. The rearrangement links TRBV19 to TRBJ2-2, with 11 bases lining up with TRBD2. CDR3 length: 15 amino acids. Germline CDR1 is LNHDA and CDR2 is SQIVND (reference sequence). Losses at the gene ends were 5 bases for V and 8 bases for J; bases not matched to a gene: 7. The DNA for the CDR3 is TGTGCCAGTAGTCCTACTAGCGGGGGAGGAGGGGAGCTGTTTTTT. Translation: CASSPTSGGGGELFF.

This chain links TRBV19 with TRBJ1-2; 9 bases map to TRBD1. The CDR3 is 15 amino acids. With V trimmed by 6 bases and J by 4 bases, 9 bases remained unmatched. Germline CDR1 LNHDA, CDR2 SQIVND (reference sequence). The CDR3 is CASRTAPDRGYGYTF. The CDR3 nucleotides are TGTGCCAGTAGAACCGCCCCGGACAGGGGCTATGGCTACACCTTC. Filled out from reference TRBV19 and TRBJ1-2, the complete variable domain reads DGGITQSPKYLFRKEGQNVTLSCEQNLNHDAMYWYRQDPGQGLRLIYYSQIVNDFQKGDIAEGYSVSREKKESFPLTVTSAQKNPTAFYLCASRTAPDRGYGYTFGSGTRLTVV.

This clone was observed a handful of times. CDR3 region: CASSVGIGATNEKLFF. Here the CDR3 DNA reads TGTGCCAGCAGCGTAGGTATCGGTGCAACTAATGAAAAACTGTTTTTT. The chain couples TRBV9 to TRBJ1-4; D is undetermined. The CDR3 loop spans 16 amino acids. V lost 0 bases and J 0 bases, leaving 9 bases between the germline ends. Germline CDR1 is SGDLS and CDR2 is YYNGEE.

The chain is built from TRBV7-9 and TRBJ2-2; D might be TRBD1 (5 bases). V was pared by 0 bases and J by 4 bases, with 15 bases between. The CDR3 length is 17 residues. The germline V gene has CDR1 SEHNR and CDR2 FQNEAQ (reference sequence). CDR3 residues: CASSLAGFRVGTGELFF. CDR3 DNA sequence: TGTGCCAGCAGCTTAGCCGGTTTCAGGGTCGGCACCGGGGAGCTGTTTTTT.

The chain couples TRBV6-5 to TRBJ2-7, with 9 bases that match TRBD1. Germline CDR1 MNHEY, CDR2 SVGAGI. The CDR3 totals 13 residues. V shed 6 bases and J 3 bases; nucleotides not matched to a gene: 3. CDR3 protein: CASRQTGGYEQYV. DNA of the CDR3: TGTGCCAGCAGGCAGACAGGGGGCTACGAGCAGTACGTC.

As DNA, the CDR3 is TGCAGCGTTGGGAGGAGCGGGGGGCTGGAGAATGAGCAGTTCTTC. Translated, it gives CSVGRSGGLENEQFF. This sequence joins TRBV29-1 and TRBJ2-1; the match to TRBD2 covers 9 bases. Germline V lookup: CDR1 SQVTM, CDR2 ANQGSEA. The CDR3 covers 15 residues. Trimming removed 4 bases from V and 7 bases from J; junction bases left unmatched: 11.

This clone was counted only a few times. The CDR3 region has the DNA TGTGCCATCGGAGCAGGAATTAGCTCCTACGAGCAGTACTTC. Translating it yields CAIGAGISSYEQYF. The rearrangement joins TRBV10-3 to TRBJ2-7; D unresolved. From germline, CDR1 is ENHRY and CDR2 SYGVKD. This CDR3 has 14 residues. Trimming left V 8 bases short and J 0 bases short, with 14 bases between.

The chain uses TRBV19 and TRBJ1-4; the D is unclear. Trimming shortened V by 1 base and J by 8 bases, and 11 bases separated the two germline ends. The CDR3 runs 14 residues. Germline V lookup: CDR1 LNHDA, CDR2 SQIVND (reference sequence). The CDR3 nucleotides read TGTGCCAGTAGTATAGGGCAGGTTGGAGAAAAACTGTTTTTT. This translates into CASSIGQVGEKLFF.

The chain carries TRBV4-1 and TRBJ1-2, with 7 bases identical to TRBD1. Germline trimming cut 3 bases from V and 1 base from J; bases unmatched to any gene: 2. The CDR3 has 14 residues. The germline CDR1 and CDR2 sequences are MGHRA and YSYEKL. The chain's CDR3 is CASSQDRNNYGYTF. CDR3 DNA: TGCGCCAGCAGCCAGGACAGGAATAACTATGGCTACACCTTC.

The table lists this clone with a few counts. The genes are TRBV5-4 and TRBJ2-7; D unclear. The CDR3 is 9 residues long. The germline gives CDR1 SGHNT, CDR2 YYREEE (reference sequence). Trimming removed 8 bases at V and 7 bases at J, with 7 bases between. In DNA form, the CDR3 reads TGTGCCAGAGCCGGAGAGCAGTACGTC. Protein product: CARAGEQYV.

This sequence joins TRBV7-2 and TRBJ2-5; 14 nucleotides align to TRBD2. This CDR3 comprises 16 residues. V trimming: 5 bases; J trimming: 2 bases; junction bases outside the gene matches: 4. Germline CDR1 is SGHTA and CDR2 is FQGNSA. The CDR3 DNA follows: TGTGCCAGCAGCACTGGGACTAGCGGGGGACAAGAGACCCAGTACTTC. Its protein product is CASSTGTSGGQETQYF.

The chain couples TRBV7-8 to TRBJ1-5; 7 bases fit TRBD1. Germline loops: CDR1 SGHVS, CDR2 FQNEAQ. The CDR3 length is 17 residues. Trimming at V came to 5 bases and at J to 0 bases, leaving 10 bases not matched to a gene. The DNA for the CDR3 is TGTGCCAGCAGCCCCCGGGGGACAGTCAATAGCAATCAGCCCCAGCATTTT. Amino acid sequence: CASSPRGTVNSNQPQHF.

The chain carries TRBV9 and TRBJ2-3; 12 positions match TRBD2. Germline CDR1 SGDLS, CDR2 YYNGEE. Germline trimming cut 0 bases from V and 5 bases from J; bases unmatched to any gene: 16. This CDR3 is 20 amino acids long. Written as DNA, the CDR3 is TGTGCCAGCAGCGTAGACCCACTAGCGGGGGGCCAGGCGCGAGTAGATACGCAGTATTTT. It yields the protein CASSVDPLAGGQARVDTQYF.

This sequence joins TRBV29-1 and TRBJ2-5; the D gene could be TRBD1 or TRBD2 (5 bases each). The CDR3 length is 12 residues. CDR1 is SQVTM and CDR2 is ANQGSEA in the germline V gene. V was pared by 4 bases and J by 5 bases, with 11 bases between. This chain's CDR3 is CSVAGTSETQYF. In DNA form, the CDR3 reads TGCAGCGTTGCTGGGACGAGTGAGACCCAGTACTTC.